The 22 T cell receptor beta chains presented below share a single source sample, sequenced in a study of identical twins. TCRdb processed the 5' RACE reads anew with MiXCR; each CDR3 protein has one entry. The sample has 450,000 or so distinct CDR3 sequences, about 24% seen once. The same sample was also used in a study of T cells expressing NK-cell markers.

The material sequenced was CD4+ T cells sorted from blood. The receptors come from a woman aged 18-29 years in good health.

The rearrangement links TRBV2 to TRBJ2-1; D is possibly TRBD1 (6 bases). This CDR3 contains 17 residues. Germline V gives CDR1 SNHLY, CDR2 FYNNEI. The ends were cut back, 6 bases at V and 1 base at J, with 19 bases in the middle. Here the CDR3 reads CASSPGQRSSSYNEQFF. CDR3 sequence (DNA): TGTGCCAGCAGCCCTGGACAGCGGTCCAGTTCCTACAATGAGCAGTTCTTC.

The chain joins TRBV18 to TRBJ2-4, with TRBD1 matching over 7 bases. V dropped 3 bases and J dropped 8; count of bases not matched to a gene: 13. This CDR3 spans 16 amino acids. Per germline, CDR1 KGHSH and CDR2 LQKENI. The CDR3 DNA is TGTGCCAGCTCACCGGGAATTACCGAGGGACAGTACATTCAGTACTTC. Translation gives CASSPGITEGQYIQYF.

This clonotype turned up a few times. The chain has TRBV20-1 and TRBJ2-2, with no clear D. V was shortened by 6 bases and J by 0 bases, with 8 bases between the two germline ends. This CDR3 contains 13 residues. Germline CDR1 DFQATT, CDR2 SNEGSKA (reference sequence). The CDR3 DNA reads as TGCAGTGCCACGACTCCGAACACCGGGGAGCTGTTTTTT. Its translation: CSATTPNTGELFF.

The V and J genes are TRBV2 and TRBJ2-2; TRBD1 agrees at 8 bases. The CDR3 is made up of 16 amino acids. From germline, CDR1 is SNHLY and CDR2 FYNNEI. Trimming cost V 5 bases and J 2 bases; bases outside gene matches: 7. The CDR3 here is CASSRTGIRNTGELFF. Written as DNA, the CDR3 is TGTGCCAGCAGTAGGACAGGGATTAGAAACACCGGGGAGCTGTTTTTT. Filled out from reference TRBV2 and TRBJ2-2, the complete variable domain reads EPEVTQTPSHQVTQMGQEVILRCVPISNHLYFYWYRQILGQKVEFLVSFYNNEISEKSEIFDDQFSVERPDGSNFTLKIRSTKLEDSAMYFCASSRTGIRNTGELFFGEGSRLTVL.

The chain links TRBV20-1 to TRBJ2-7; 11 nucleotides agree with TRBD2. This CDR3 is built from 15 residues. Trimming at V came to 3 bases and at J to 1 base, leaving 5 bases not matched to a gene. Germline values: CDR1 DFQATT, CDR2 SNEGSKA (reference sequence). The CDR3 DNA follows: TGCAGTGCTAGCATGGCTAGCGGGAGGTCCTACGAGCAGTACTTC. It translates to CSASMASGRSYEQYF.

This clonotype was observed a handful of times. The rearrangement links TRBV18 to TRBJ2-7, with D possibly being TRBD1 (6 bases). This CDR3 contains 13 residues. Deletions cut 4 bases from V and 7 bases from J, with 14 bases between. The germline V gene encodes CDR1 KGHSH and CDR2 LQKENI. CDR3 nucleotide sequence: TGTGCCAGCTCACACCAGGGGTCGAGGGAGCAGTACTTC. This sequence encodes CASSHQGSREQYF.

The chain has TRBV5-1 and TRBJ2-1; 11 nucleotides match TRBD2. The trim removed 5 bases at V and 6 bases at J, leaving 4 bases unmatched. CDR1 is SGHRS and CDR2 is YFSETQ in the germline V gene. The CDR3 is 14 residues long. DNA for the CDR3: TGCGCCAGCAGAGAACTAGCGGGGGTCAATGAGCAGTTCTTC. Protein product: CASRELAGVNEQFF.

The CDR3 is CSARGPQGYQETQYF. Written as DNA, the CDR3 is TGCAGTGCTAGGGGACCCCAAGGATACCAAGAGACCCAGTACTTC. The rearrangement joins TRBV20-1 to TRBJ2-5; D is tentatively TRBD1 or TRBD2 (5 bases each). The CDR3 sequence is 15 residues long. The V and J ends lost 3 bases and 0 bases respectively, with 14 bases between them. Germline V gene lookup returns CDR1 DFQATT and CDR2 SNEGSKA (reference sequence).

The DNA of the CDR3 is TGCAGTGCTAGGGTTGGTGGGGCTTCCACTGAAGCTTTCTTT. It is translated as CSARVGGASTEAFF. This chain uses TRBV20-1 with TRBJ1-1, with D possibly being TRBD1 (5 bases). CDR1 is DFQATT and CDR2 is SNEGSKA in the germline V gene (reference sequence). CDR3 length: 14 amino acids. The V and J ends lost 3 bases and 4 bases respectively, with 15 bases between them.

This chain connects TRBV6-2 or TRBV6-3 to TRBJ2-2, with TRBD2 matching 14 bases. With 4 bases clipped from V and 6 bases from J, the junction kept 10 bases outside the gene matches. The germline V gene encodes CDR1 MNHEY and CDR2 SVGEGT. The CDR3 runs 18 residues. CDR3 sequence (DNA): TGTGCCAGCAGTTTGGGACTAGCGGGAGCAATCGGGGCCGGGGAGCTGTTTTTT. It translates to CASSLGLAGAIGAGELFF.

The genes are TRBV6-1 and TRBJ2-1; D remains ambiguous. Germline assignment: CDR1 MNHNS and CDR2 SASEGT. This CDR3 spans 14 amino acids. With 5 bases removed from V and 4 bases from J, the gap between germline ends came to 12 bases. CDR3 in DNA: TGTGCCAGCAGTCCCTTCAGTGGGTACAATGAGCAGTTCTTC. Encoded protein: CASSPFSGYNEQFF.

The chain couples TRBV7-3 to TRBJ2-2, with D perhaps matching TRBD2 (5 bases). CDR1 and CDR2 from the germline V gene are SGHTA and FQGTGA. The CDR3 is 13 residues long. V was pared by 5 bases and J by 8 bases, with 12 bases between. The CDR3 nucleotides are TGTGCCAGCAGCCGAGACGAGCGGGGGGAGCTGTTTTTT. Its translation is CASSRDERGELFF.

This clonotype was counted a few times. The CDR3 DNA sequence: TGTGCCAGCAGCGTCCAATACCATACGCAGTATTTT. Translated, it gives CASSVQYHTQYF. The V call is TRBV7-9, the J call TRBJ2-3; no clear D gene. This CDR3 region has 12 residues. CDR1 is SEHNR, CDR2 FQNEAQ, per germline (reference sequence). Trimming took 5 bases from V and 7 from J, leaving 10 bases between them.

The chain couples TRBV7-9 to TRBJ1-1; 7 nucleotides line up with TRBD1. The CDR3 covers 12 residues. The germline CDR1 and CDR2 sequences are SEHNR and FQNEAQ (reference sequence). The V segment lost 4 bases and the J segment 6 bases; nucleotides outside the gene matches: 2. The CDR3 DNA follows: TGTGCCAGCAGCTGGACAGGAGCTGAAGCTTTCTTT. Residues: CASSWTGAEAFF.

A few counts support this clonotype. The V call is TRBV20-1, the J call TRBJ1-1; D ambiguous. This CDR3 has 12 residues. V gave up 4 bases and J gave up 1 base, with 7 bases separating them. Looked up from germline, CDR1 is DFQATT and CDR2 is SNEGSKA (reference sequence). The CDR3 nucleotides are TGCAGTGCTATAGCACGGAACACTGAAGCTTTCTTT. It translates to CSAIARNTEAFF.

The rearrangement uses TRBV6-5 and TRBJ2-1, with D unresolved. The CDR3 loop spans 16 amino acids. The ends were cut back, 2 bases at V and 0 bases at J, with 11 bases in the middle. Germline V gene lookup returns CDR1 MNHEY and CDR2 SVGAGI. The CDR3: CASSYGSRSSYNEQFF. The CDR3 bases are TGTGCCAGCAGTTACGGGTCCAGGAGCTCCTACAATGAGCAGTTCTTC.

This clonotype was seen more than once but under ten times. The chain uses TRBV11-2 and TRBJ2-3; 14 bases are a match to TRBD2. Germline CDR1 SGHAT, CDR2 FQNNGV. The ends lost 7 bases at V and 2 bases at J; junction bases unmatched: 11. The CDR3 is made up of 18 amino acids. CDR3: CASNSPGLAGVYTDTQYF. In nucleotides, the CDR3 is TGTGCCAGCAACTCTCCGGGACTAGCGGGGGTTTACACAGATACGCAGTATTTT. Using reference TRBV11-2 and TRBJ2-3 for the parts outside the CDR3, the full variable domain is EAGVAQSPRYKIIEKRQSVAFWCNPISGHATLYWYQQILGQGPKLLIQFQNNGVVDDSQLPKDRFSAERLKGVDSTLKIQPAKLEDSAVYLCASNSPGLAGVYTDTQYFGPGTRLTVL.

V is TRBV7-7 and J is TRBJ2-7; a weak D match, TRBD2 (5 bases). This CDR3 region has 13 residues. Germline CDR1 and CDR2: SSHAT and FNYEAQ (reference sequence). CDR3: CASPSSRGKGQYF. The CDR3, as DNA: TGTGCTAGTCCTAGTTCAAGAGGGAAGGGGCAGTACTTC.

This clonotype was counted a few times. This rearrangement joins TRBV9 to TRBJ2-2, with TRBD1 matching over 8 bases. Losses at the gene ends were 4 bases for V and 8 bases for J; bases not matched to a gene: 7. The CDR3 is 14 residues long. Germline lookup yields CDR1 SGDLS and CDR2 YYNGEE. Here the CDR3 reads CASSPDRDEGELFF. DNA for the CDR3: TGTGCCAGCAGCCCGGACAGGGATGAGGGGGAGCTGTTTTTT.

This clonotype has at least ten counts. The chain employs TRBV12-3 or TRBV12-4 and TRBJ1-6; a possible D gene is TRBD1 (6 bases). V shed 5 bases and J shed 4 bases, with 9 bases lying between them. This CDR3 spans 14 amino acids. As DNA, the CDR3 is TGTGCCAGCAGTGGCAGGGGATATAATTCACCCCTCCACTTT. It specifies CASSGRGYNSPLHF.

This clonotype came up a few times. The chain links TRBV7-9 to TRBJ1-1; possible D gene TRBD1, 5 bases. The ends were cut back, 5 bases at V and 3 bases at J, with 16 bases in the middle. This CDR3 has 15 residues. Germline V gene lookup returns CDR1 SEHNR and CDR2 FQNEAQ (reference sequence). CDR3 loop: CASSPTVPGDTEAFF. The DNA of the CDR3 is TGTGCCAGCAGCCCAACCGTTCCGGGGGACACTGAAGCTTTCTTT.

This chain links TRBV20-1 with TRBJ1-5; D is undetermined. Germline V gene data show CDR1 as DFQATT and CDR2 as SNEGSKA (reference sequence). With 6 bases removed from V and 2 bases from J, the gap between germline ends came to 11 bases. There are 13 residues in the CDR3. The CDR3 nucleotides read TGCAGTGCCCCACCGAGCGGCAATCAGCCCCAGCATTTT. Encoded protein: CSAPPSGNQPQHF.